The 21 T cell receptor beta chains given below trace back to one sample, sequenced in a study of blood T cell repertoires in COVID-19. Assay used: immunoSEQ multiplex PCR; TCRdb lists only in-frame clones, some missing. This sample has around 270,000 clones, with more than 75% found just once. Sequencing used peripheral blood. All receptors come from a woman in her sixties with COVID-19, enrolled during active disease.

The V call is TRBV5-4, the J call TRBJ2-3, with 8 bases lining up with TRBD2. This CDR3 is built from 16 residues. Trimming at V came to 4 bases and at J to 5 bases, leaving 12 bases not matched to a gene. The germline V gene has CDR1 SGHNT and CDR2 YYREEE (reference sequence). CDR3 protein: CASSQGPGLVIDTQYF. The CDR3 nucleotides read TGTGCCAGCAGCCAGGGCCCGGGACTAGTGATAGATACGCAGTATTTT.

The sample holds a few counts of this clone. The chain recombines TRBV4-2 with TRBJ2-7; the D is unclear. This CDR3 spans 14 amino acids. V was clipped by 3 bases and J by 6 bases, with 15 bases between them. Per the germline V gene, CDR1 is LGHNA and CDR2 is YNFKEQ. The chain's CDR3 is CASSQQPRPLEQYF. In DNA form, the CDR3 reads TGTGCCAGCAGCCAGCAACCGAGGCCTCTCGAGCAGTACTTC.

The chain has TRBV3-1 (or the pseudogene TRBV3-2) and TRBJ2-2, with TRBD2 matching 11 bases. The CDR3 is 17 residues long. Germline V gene sequence: CDR1 LGHDT, CDR2 YNNKEL (reference sequence). J was trimmed by 0 bases and V by 5 bases; bases with no gene match: 5. The CDR3 nucleotides read TGTGCCAGCAGCAGGGGACTAGCGGATACGAACACCGGGGAGCTGTTTTTT. Its protein is CASSRGLADTNTGELFF.

The V gene is TRBV24-1, the J gene TRBJ2-3, with 9 bases fitting TRBD2. The CDR3 sequence is 19 residues long. J gave up 0 bases and V 4 bases, and 13 bases lay outside the gene matches. In germline, CDR1 is KGHDR, CDR2 SFDVKD. The CDR3 is CATSETPGTSSHSTDTQYF. The CDR3 nucleotides are TGTGCCACCAGTGAAACCCCCGGGACTAGCAGTCATAGCACAGATACGCAGTATTTT.

This chain joins TRBV10-3 and TRBJ1-1; TRBD1 matches at 11 bases. Looked up from germline, CDR1 is ENHRY and CDR2 is SYGVKD. The CDR3 extends over 14 amino acids. After removal of 9 bases from V and 5 bases from J, the junction contained 8 bases not matched to a gene. CDR3 sequence reads: CAMGTGGVRTEAFF. CDR3 nucleotides: TGTGCCATGGGGACAGGGGGTGTGAGAACTGAAGCTTTCTTT.

The J gene is TRBJ1-5, the V gene TRBV21-1. TRBV21-1 counts as a pseudogene. The CDR3 runs 17 residues. CDR3 DNA sequence: TGTGCCAGCAGCAAGCCCGACTGGGGGGGGTGCAATCAGCCCCAGCATTTT. It encodes CASSKPDWGGCNQPQHF.

The genes are TRBV14 and TRBJ1-4; D is unclear. The CDR3 is made up of 14 amino acids. Trimming cost V 3 bases and J 4 bases, with 9 bases left between them. The V gene's germline CDR1 is SGHDN and CDR2 FVKESK. The chain's CDR3 is CASSQNGNNEKLFF. CDR3 coding DNA: TGTGCCAGCAGCCAGAACGGGAATAATGAAAAACTGTTTTTT.

The rearrangement links TRBV4-2 to TRBJ2-2, with 11 bases lining up with TRBD2. CDR1 and CDR2 (germline): LGHNA, YNFKEQ. This CDR3 is built from 16 residues. With V trimmed by 2 bases and J by 3 bases, 2 bases remained unmatched. CDR3 region: CASSQTSGSYTGELFF. The CDR3 coding sequence is TGTGCCAGCAGCCAAACTAGCGGGAGTTACACCGGGGAGCTGTTTTTT.

The chain recombines TRBV7-2 with TRBJ2-5; D is undetermined. The germline CDR1 and CDR2 sequences are SGHTA and FQGNSA. This CDR3 region has 14 residues. V was pared by 4 bases and J by 5 bases, with 14 bases between. DNA of the CDR3: TGTGCCAGCAGCTACGGGTTCGAATGGGAGACCCAGTACTTC. The encoded protein is CASSYGFEWETQYF.

The gene calls are TRBV3-1 (or the pseudogene TRBV3-2) and TRBJ2-7; perhaps TRBD2 as D (5 bases). Germline-derived CDR1 and CDR2 are LGHDT and YNNKEL (reference sequence). The length of the CDR3 is 16 residues. V was pared by 4 bases and J by 4 bases, with 20 bases between. CDR3 loop: CASSPSQWRPQYEQYF. In nucleotides, the CDR3 is TGTGCCAGCAGCCCTTCTCAGTGGAGGCCCCAGTACGAGCAGTACTTC.

This clone showed up just once. This chain joins TRBV24-1 and TRBJ2-3, with 8 positions matching TRBD2. V was clipped by 4 bases and J by 2 bases; unmatched bases: 10. CDR1 is KGHDR, CDR2 SFDVKD, per germline. The CDR3 is 17 residues long. CDR3 in DNA: TGTGCCACCAGTGACTCACTTTCGCGGGGGGACACAGATACGCAGTATTTT. The encoded protein is CATSDSLSRGDTDTQYF.

The chain couples TRBV3-1 (or the pseudogene TRBV3-2) to TRBJ1-1; maybe TRBD1 (5 bases). The CDR3 is 15 residues long. Trimming pared 4 bases from V and 0 bases from J, leaving 12 bases between. Germline V CDR1 and CDR2: LGHDT, YNNKEL (reference sequence). The CDR3 here is CASSPSGGLNTEAFF. The CDR3 coding sequence is TGTGCCAGCAGCCCCTCGGGGGGATTGAACACTGAAGCTTTCTTT.

This clone was picked up a small number of times. The chain employs TRBV28 and TRBJ1-1; 7 bases line up with TRBD1. Germline-derived CDR1 and CDR2 are MDHEN and SYDVKM. The CDR3 runs to 20 residues. V shed 0 bases and J 1 base; nucleotides not matched to a gene: 17. The CDR3 spells CASSLWRLRGWDSTNTEAFF. CDR3 DNA: TGTGCCAGCAGTTTATGGCGACTAAGGGGTTGGGACAGCACGAACACTGAAGCTTTCTTT.

This chain connects TRBV4-3 to TRBJ1-1; 7 bases fit TRBD1. Germline lookup yields CDR1 LGHNA and CDR2 YSLEER. This CDR3 comprises 15 residues. The V segment lost 0 bases and the J segment 10 bases; nucleotides outside the gene matches: 11. The DNA of the CDR3 is TGCGCCAGCAGCCAAGATCCCGGGGATGGGACAGTAGCTTTCTTT. Protein: CASSQDPGDGTVAFF.

This clone showed up just once. V is TRBV7-8 and J is TRBJ2-6, with 8 bases fitting TRBD2. Losses at the gene ends were 5 bases for V and 2 bases for J; bases not matched to a gene: 11. This CDR3 is 18 amino acids long. Germline values: CDR1 SGHVS, CDR2 FQNEAQ. CDR3 DNA: TGTGCCAGCAGCCCCCGGGGGGGTACGTTTCCTGGGGCCAACGTCCTGACTTTC. Protein sequence: CASSPRGGTFPGANVLTF.

This clone was counted a few times. This chain uses TRBV19 with TRBJ2-1; D perhaps matches TRBD1 (6 bases). Trimming left V 4 bases short and J 6 bases short, with 13 bases between. Germline V gene lookup returns CDR1 LNHDA and CDR2 SQIVND (reference sequence). The CDR3 is 14 residues long. The CDR3 coding sequence is TGTGCCAGTAGTACAACAGGGTCGGGCAATGAGCAGTTCTTC. Amino acids: CASSTTGSGNEQFF.

This clone was seen a handful of times. V gene TRBV6-6 combines with J gene TRBJ1-5; no clear D. V was shortened by 2 bases and J by 6 bases, with 14 bases between the two germline ends. Germline assignment: CDR1 MNHNY and CDR2 SVGAGI (reference sequence). The CDR3 consists of 15 residues. CDR3 sequence (DNA): TGTGCCAGCAGTTACCTGAGAGAGGGCGGTCAGCCCCAGCATTTT. Residues: CASSYLREGGQPQHF.

The rearrangement links TRBV7-8 to TRBJ2-1, with 8 bases aligning to TRBD2. This CDR3 region has 16 residues. The ends lost 5 bases at V and 0 bases at J; junction bases unmatched: 6. Germline-derived CDR1 and CDR2 are SGHVS and FQNEAQ. CDR3 in amino acids: CASSPRSGGSYNEQFF. The DNA of the CDR3 is TGTGCCAGCAGCCCTCGGAGCGGGGGCTCCTACAATGAGCAGTTCTTC.

The chain is built from TRBV5-6 and TRBJ1-1; D gene uncertain. Trimming took 0 bases from V and 0 from J, leaving 9 bases between them. Per the germline V gene, CDR1 is SGHDT and CDR2 is YYEEEE. The length of the CDR3 is 15 residues. Here the CDR3 DNA reads TGTGCCAGCAGCTTGGCCCGGCAGGTGAACACTGAAGCTTTCTTT. Translation gives CASSLARQVNTEAFF.

V and J are TRBV7-2 and TRBJ2-7, with 13 positions matching TRBD2. Germline V CDR1 and CDR2: SGHTA, FQGNSA. The CDR3 is made up of 17 amino acids. The V segment lost 5 bases and the J segment 1 base; nucleotides outside the gene matches: 8. The CDR3, as DNA: TGTGCCAGCAGCGGGAGACTAGCGGGAGGACCATCCTACGAGCAGTACTTC. Translated: CASSGRLAGGPSYEQYF.

This clone was detected many times. CDR3 DNA sequence: TGTGCCAGCAGCTACAGGAGGAACACTGAAGCTTTCTTT. Translated, it gives CASSYRRNTEAFF. V is TRBV7-2 and J is TRBJ1-1; tentatively, D is TRBD1 (5 bases). In germline, CDR1 is SGHTA, CDR2 FQGNSA. The CDR3 extends over 13 amino acids. V lost 4 bases, J lost 1 base, and 7 bases lay in between. Full variable domain (outside the CDR3, taken from reference TRBV7-2 and TRBJ1-1): GAGVSQSPSNKVTEKGKDVELRCDPISGHTALYWYRQSLGQGLEFLIYFQGNSAPDKSGLPSDRFSAERTGGSVSTLTIQRTQQEDSAVYLCASSYRRNTEAFFGQGTRLTVV.